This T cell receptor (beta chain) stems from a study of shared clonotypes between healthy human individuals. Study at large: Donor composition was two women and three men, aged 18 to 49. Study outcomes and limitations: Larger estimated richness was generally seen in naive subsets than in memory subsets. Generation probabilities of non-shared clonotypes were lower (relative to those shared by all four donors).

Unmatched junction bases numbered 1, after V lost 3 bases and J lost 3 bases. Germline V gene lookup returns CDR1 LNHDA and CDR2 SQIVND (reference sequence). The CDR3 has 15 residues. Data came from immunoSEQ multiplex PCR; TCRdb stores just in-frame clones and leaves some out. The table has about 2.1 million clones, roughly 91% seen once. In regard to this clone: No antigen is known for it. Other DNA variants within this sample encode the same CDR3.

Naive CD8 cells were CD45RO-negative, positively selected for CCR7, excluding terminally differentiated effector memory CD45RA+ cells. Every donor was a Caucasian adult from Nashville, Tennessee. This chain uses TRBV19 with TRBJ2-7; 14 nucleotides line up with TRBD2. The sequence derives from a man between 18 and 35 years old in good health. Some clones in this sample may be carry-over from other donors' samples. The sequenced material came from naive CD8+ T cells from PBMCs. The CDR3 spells CASSIGTSGSYEQYF. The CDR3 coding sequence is TGTGCCAGTAGTATCGGGACTAGCGGGAGCTACGAGCAGTACTTC.